A selection of T cell receptor beta chains follows, all from one sample in a study of blood T cells in healthy people across ages. TCRdb reprocessed the 5' RACE reads with MiXCR, giving one entry per CDR3 protein. The profile shows 1,800,000 or so distinct CDR3 sequences, 35% to 50% of them singletons. The specimen was blood. These receptors were obtained from a human donor in good health. Each CDR3 is given with its conserved first and last residue. D genes are given only for firm matches. Clone size is given for some rows only: seen once, a few or many times, or a class if the clone is expanded.

>TRBJ1-1|.|.|TRBV20-1
TGCAGTGCTAGAGATCCCACCGCGAACACTGAAGCTTTCTTT
CSARDPTANTEAFF
>TRBJ2-1|.|.|TRBV3-1
TGTGCCAGCACCTCTGGGTTTAGCAGTCTGAACAGAGGGCAGTTCTTC
CASTSGFSSLNRGQFF
>TRBJ2-5|.|.|TRBV7-9
TGTGCCAGCAGCTTAATGCAGGGAATAGAGACCCAGTACTTC
CASSLMQGIETQYF
>TRBJ2-3|.|.|TRBV5-1
TGCGCCAGCAGTGTTCGCGGCAGGGGTCAAGGGGCAGATACGCAGTATTTT
CASSVRGRGQGADTQYF
>TRBJ1-2|.|.|TRBV5-6
TGTGCCAGCAGCTATATATATGGCAGGCTCGGAAACACCTTC
CASSYIYGRLGNTF
>TRBJ1-2|.|.|TRBV9
TGTGCCAGCAGTGAGAGGGGGACTTTAAAAGGCTACACCTTC
CASSERGTLKGYTF
>TRBJ1-2|TRBD1|.|TRBV20-1
TGCAGTGCTGGGACAGGGGGCTTCTATGGCTACACCTTC
CSAGTGGFYGYTF
>TRBJ2-2|.|.|TRBV14
TGTGCCAGCATCCGGGCGAGGGTTCGACACGGGGAGCTGTTTTTT
CASIRARVRHGELFF
>TRBJ1-5|.|few|TRBV20-1
TGCAGTGCCCCCGACGGTCCCCATCGGCCCCAGCATTTT
CSAPDGPHRPQHF
>TRBJ2-7|.|few|TRBV7-6
TGTGCCAGCAGCTTAGACGTAGGGATAACCTACGAGCAGTACTTC
CASSLDVGITYEQYF
>TRBJ2-1|.|many|TRBV24-1
TGTGCCACCAGTCCGTCAGGAGTTGAGCAGTTCTTC
CATSPSGVEQFF
>TRBJ2-7|.|.|TRBV5-6
TGTGCCAGCAGCTCCACTAGTCACGAGCAGTACTTC
CASSSTSHEQYF
>TRBJ2-1|.|.|TRBV2
TGTGCCAGCATCAGGACCAACAATGAGCAGTTCTTC
CASIRTNNEQFF
>TRBJ1-3|.|once|TRBV9
TGTGCCAGCAGCGCTACCCGGGGCTCTGGAAACACCATATATTTT
CASSATRGSGNTIYF
>TRBJ2-7|.|.|TRBV7-8
TGTGCCAGCAGCCCTCACCTGACAGAAAATACCTACGAGCAGTACTTC
CASSPHLTENTYEQYF
>TRBJ2-3|TRBD2|.|TRBV4-3
TGCGCCAGCAGCCAAGAACGGGGGGTCCTGTCGACGCAGTATTTT
CASSQERGVLSTQYF
>TRBJ2-7|.|.|TRBV20-1
TGCAGTGCTTCGGCGGGACAGAACTACGAGCAGTACTTC
CSASAGQNYEQYF
>TRBJ2-1|.|few|TRBV5-1
TGCGCCAGCAGCTTGAGCCTAACGAGTGCCCCCAATGAGCAGTTCTTC
CASSLSLTSAPNEQFF
>TRBJ1-2|TRBD1|.|TRBV25-1
TGTGCCAGCAGTCGTCGCGACAGGGCTGGCTACACCTTC
CASSRRDRAGYTF